One TCR beta chain is described in this entry. The data belong to a study of molecular identifiers for immune sequencing clone quantification. A single record per CDR3 protein comes from TCRdb applying MiXCR to the PCR reads. The repertoire includes around 480,000 distinct CDR3 sequences, about 26% of them detected once, and over 0.6% sits in the top ten. The CD8+CD4-CCR7+CD45RA+ phenotype defined the sorted naive CD8 T cells. The TCR originated in a human donor in good health. Some libraries in this study had Jurkat cell RNA spiked in. The sequenced sample consisted of naive CD8+ T cells from blood, with Jurkat cell RNA spiked in. The subset is: FACS-sorted CD8+CD4-CCR7+CD45RA+ naive T cells.

Written as DNA, the CDR3 is TGTGCCAGCAGCGTAGAGGTTCTGGGCACTGAAGCTTTCTTT. Its protein product is CASSVEVLGTEAFF. V usage is TRBV9 and J usage is TRBJ1-1; D gene ambiguous. Between the trimmed V and J ends, which lost 0 bases and 4 bases, there was a span of 10 bases. The CDR3 runs to 14 residues. Germline V CDR1 and CDR2: SGDLS, YYNGEE.